This T cell receptor (beta chain) was documented in a study of neurological immune-mediated disorders. General observations from the study: None of the CDR3 amino acid sequences in expanded clones turned up in more than one subject, which points to private repertoires in all groups.

This clonotype has at least ten counts. What it binds is not known. Individuals who volunteered at a blood bank located in Maryland, USA, made up the group of healthy controls. A total of 2 million PBMCs stored at -80 degrees C provided the unsorted libraries. The CDR3 has 14 residues. The ends were cut back, 3 bases at V and 2 bases at J, with 12 bases in the middle. Germline-derived CDR1 and CDR2 are DFQATT and SNEGSKA (reference sequence). The cDNA was generated through 5'RACE incorporating 10-nucleotide random UMIs. TCRdb independently ran MiXCR on the 5' RACE reads; one entry per CDR3 protein. The data show about 79,000 distinct CDR3 sequences, less than 15% seen once.

The TCR originated in a woman aged 45 to 65 in good health. V gene TRBV20-1 combines with J gene TRBJ2-3, with D possibly being TRBD1 or TRBD2 (6 bases each). Input material: PBMCs. The CDR3 protein is CSASGGPNTDTQYF. The DNA of the CDR3 is TGCAGTGCTAGCGGGGGCCCTAACACAGATACGCAGTATTTT.